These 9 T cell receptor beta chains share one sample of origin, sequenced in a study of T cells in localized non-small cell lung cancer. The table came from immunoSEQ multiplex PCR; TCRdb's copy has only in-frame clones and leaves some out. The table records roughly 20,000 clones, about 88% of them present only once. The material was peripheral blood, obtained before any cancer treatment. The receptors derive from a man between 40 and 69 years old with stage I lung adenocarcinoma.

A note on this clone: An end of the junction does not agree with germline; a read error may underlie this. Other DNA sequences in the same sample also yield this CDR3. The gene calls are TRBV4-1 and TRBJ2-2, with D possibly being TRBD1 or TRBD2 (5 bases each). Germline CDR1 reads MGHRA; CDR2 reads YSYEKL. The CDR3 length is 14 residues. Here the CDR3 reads CASSRSWGSGELFF. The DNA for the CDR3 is TGCGCCAGCAGCCGGTCGTGGGGCTCCGGGGAGCTGTTCTTT.

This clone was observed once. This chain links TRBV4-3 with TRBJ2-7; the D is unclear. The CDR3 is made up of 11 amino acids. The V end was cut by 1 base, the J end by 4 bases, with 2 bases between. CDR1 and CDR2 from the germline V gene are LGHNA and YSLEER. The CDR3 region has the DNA TGCGCCAGCAGCCAAGCATACGAGCAGTACTTC. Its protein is CASSQAYEQYF.

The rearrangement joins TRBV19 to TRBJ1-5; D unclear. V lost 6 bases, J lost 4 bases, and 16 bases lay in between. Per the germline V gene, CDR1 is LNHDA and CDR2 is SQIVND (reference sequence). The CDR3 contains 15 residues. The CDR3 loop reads CASREAGVYNQPQHF. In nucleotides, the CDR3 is TGTGCCAGTAGAGAGGCGGGAGTCTATAATCAGCCCCAGCATTTT.

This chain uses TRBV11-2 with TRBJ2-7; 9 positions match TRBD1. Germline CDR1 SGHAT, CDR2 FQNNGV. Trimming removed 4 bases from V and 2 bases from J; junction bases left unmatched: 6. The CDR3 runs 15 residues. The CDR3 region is CASSWDYRGPYEQYF. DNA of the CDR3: TGTGCCAGCAGCTGGGACTACAGGGGGCCCTACGAGCAGTACTTC.

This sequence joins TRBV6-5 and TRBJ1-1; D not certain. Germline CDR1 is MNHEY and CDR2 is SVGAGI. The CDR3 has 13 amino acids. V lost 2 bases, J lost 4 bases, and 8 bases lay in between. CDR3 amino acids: CASSYTDGTEAFF. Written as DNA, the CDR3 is TGTGCCAGCAGTTACACGGACGGCACTGAAGCTTTCTTT.

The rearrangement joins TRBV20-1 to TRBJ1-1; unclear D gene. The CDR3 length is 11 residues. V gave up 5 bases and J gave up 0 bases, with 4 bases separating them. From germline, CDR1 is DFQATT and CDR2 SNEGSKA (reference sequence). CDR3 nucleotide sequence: TGCAGTGCTTATATGAACACTGAAGCTTTCTTT. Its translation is CSAYMNTEAFF.

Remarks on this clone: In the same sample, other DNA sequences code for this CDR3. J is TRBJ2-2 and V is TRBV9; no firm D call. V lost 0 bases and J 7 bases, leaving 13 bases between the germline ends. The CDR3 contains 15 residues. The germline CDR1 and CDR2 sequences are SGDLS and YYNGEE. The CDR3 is CASSVASGVHGELFF. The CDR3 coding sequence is TGTGCCAGCAGCGTAGCTTCTGGGGTCCACGGGGAGCTGTTTTTT.

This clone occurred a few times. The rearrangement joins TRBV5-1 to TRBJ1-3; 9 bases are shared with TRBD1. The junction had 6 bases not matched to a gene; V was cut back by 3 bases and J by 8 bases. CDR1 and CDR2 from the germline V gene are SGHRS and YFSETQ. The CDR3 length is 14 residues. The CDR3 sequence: CASSSTGQGHTIYF. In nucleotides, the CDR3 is TGCGCCAGCAGCTCTACGGGACAGGGTCACACCATATATTTT.

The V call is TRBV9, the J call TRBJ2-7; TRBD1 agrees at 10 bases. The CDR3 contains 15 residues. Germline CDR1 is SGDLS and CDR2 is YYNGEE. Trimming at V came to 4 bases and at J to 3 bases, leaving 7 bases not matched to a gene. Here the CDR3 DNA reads TGTGCCAGCAGCACGGGACAGGGGACTTACTACGAGCAGTACTTC. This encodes CASSTGQGTYYEQYF.